The T cell receptor beta chain under discussion was sequenced for a study of blood T cell repertoires in COVID-19. The V gene's germline CDR1 is SSHAT and CDR2 FNYEAQ (reference sequence). This CDR3 region has 13 residues. A note on this clone: The junction departs from germline at one end; a sequencing error may be responsible.

Clones were sequenced by immunoSEQ multiplex PCR, and TCRdb holds only the in-frame ones, with some missing. The sample shows under 450,000 clones, under 85% of them seen only once. Grouping used clinical history reported by participants in a survey and questionnaire. What the recovered Cohort 3 donors had was two negative PCRs, clearance, or symptom resolution. V and J are TRBV7-7 and TRBJ1-4, with D possibly matching TRBD1 (5 bases). The source of this sequence is a woman aged 45 to 65 who had recovered from COVID-19. Sequenced input: PBMCs or T cells enriched from blood (not recorded which). The chain's CDR3 is CASSLQAPPRLFF. The CDR3 DNA sequence: TGTGCTAGCAGCTTACAGGCACCCCCAAGACTGTTTTTT.